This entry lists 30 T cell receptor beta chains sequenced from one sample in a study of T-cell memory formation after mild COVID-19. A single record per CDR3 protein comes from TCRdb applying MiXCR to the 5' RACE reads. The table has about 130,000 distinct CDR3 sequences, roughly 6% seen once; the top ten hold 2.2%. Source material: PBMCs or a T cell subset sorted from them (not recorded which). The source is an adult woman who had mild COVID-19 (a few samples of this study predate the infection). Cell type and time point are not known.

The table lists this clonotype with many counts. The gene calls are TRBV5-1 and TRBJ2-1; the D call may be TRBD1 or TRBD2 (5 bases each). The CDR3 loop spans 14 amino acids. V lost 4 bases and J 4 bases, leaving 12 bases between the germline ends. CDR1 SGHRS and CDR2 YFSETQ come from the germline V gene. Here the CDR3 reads CASSAGDPYNEQFF. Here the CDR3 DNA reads TGCGCCAGCAGCGCCGGGGACCCTTACAATGAGCAGTTCTTC.

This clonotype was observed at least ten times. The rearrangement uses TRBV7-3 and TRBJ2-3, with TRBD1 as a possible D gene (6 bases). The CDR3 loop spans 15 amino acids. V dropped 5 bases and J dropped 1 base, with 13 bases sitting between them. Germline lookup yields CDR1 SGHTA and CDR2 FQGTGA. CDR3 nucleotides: TGTGCCAGCAGCCAACGGGACATGGGCACAGATACGCAGTATTTT. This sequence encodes CASSQRDMGTDTQYF.

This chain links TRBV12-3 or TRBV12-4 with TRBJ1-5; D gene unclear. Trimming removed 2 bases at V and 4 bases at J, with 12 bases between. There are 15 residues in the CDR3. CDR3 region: CASSLSWGSNQPQHF. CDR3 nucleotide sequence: TGTGCCAGCAGTTTAAGTTGGGGATCGAATCAGCCCCAGCATTTT.

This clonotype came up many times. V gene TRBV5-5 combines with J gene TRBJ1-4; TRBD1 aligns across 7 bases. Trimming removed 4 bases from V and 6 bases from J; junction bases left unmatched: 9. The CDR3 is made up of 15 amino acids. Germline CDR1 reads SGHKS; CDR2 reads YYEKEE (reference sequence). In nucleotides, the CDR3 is TGTGCCAGCAGCACCCCACGGGACAGCCATGAAAAACTGTTTTTT. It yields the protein CASSTPRDSHEKLFF.

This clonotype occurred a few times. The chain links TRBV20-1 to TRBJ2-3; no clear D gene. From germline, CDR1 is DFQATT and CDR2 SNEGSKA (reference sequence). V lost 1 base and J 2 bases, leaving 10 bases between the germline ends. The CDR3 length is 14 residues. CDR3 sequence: CSARAEAITDTQYF. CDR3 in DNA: TGCAGTGCTAGAGCTGAGGCCATCACAGATACGCAGTATTTT.

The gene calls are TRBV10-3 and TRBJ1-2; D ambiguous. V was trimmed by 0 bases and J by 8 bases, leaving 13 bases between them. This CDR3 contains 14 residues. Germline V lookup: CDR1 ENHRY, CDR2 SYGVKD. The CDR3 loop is CAISESAGNSGYTF. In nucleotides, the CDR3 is TGTGCCATCAGTGAGTCAGCCGGCAACTCGGGCTACACCTTC.

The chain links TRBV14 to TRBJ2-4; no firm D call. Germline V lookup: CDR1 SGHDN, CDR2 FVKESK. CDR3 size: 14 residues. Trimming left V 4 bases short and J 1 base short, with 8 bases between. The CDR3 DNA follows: TGTGCCAGCAGCCCCCTTGGGGCCAAAAACATTCAGTACTTC. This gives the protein CASSPLGAKNIQYF.

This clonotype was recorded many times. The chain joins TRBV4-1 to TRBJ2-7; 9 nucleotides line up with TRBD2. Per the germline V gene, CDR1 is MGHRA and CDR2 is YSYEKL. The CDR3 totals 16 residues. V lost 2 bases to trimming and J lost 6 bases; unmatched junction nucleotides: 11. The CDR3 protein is CASSQWAGGPSLEQYF. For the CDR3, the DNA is TGCGCCAGCAGCCAATGGGCGGGGGGGCCATCCCTCGAGCAGTACTTC.

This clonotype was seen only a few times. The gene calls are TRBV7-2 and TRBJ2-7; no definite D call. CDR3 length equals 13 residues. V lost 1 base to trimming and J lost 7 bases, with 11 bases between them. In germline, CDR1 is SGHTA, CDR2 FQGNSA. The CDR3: CASSLVFSGEQYF. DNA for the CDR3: TGTGCCAGCAGCTTAGTTTTCTCCGGGGAGCAGTACTTC.

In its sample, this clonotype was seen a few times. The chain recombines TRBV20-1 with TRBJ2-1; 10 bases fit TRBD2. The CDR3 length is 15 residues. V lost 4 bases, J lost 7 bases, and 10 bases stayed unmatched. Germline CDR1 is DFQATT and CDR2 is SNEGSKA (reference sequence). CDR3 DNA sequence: TGCAGTGCTACCCAAGCTAGCGGGAGCGTTAATGAGCAGTTCTTC. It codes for CSATQASGSVNEQFF.

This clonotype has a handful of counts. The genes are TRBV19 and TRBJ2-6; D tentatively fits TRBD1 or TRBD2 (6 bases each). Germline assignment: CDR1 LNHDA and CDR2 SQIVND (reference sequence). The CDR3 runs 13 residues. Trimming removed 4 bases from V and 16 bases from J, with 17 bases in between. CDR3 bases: TGTGCCAGTAGTACCTCAAAACAGGGAGGACTGACTTTC. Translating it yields CASSTSKQGGLTF. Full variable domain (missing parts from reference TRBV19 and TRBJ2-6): DGGITQSPKYLFRKEGQNVTLSCEQNLNHDAMYWYRQDPGQGLRLIYYSQIVNDFQKGDIAEGYSVSREKKESFPLTVTSAQKNPTAFYLCASSTSKQGGLTFGAGSRLTVL.

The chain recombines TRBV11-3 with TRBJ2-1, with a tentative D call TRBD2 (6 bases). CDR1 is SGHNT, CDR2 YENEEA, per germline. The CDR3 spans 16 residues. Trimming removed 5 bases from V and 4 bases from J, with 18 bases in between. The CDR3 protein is CASSQRVWGEYNEQFF. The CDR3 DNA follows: TGTGCCAGCAGCCAAAGGGTGTGGGGGGAATACAATGAGCAGTTCTTC.

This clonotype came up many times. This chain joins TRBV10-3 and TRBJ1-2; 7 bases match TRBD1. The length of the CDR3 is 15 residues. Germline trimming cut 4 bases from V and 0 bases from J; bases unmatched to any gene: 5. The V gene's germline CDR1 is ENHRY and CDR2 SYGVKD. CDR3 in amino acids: CAISGGDSANYGYTF. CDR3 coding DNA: TGTGCCATCAGTGGAGGGGACAGTGCTAACTATGGCTACACCTTC.

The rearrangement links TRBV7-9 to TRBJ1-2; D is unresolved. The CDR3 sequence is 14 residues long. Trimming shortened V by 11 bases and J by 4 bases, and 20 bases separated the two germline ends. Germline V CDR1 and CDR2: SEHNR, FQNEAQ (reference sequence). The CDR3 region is CAVPREREGYGYTF. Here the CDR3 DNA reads TGTGCCGTCCCCCGGGAAAGGGAGGGCTATGGCTACACCTTC.

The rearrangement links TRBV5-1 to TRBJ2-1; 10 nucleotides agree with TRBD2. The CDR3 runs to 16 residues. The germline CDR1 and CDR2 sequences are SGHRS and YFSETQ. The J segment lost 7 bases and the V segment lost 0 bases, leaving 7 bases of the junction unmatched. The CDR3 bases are TGCGCCAGCAGCTTGGGAAGCGGGGGGGATTTTAATGAGCAGTTCTTC. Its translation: CASSLGSGGDFNEQFF.

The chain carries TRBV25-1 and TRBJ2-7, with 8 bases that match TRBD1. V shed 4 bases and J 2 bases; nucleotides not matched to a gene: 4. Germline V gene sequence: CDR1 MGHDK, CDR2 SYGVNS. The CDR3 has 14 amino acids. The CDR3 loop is CASSARQGTYEQYF. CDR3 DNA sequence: TGTGCCAGCAGTGCGCGACAGGGGACCTACGAGCAGTACTTC.

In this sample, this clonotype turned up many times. CDR3 nucleotides: TGTGCCAGCAGCCAAGATTGGACAGTCCAAGAGACCCAGTACTTC. It codes for CASSQDWTVQETQYF. V gene TRBV4-2 combines with J gene TRBJ2-5, with D possibly being TRBD1 (6 bases). Looked up from germline, CDR1 is LGHNA and CDR2 is YNFKEQ. The CDR3 totals 15 residues. Trimming cost V 0 bases and J 1 base, with 9 bases left between them.

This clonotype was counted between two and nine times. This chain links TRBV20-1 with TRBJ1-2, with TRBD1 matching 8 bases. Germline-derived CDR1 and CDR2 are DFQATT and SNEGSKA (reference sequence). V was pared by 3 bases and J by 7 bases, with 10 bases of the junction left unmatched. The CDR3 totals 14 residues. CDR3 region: CSASARTGLVGYTF. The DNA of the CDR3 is TGCAGTGCTAGCGCGCGGACAGGGCTCGTTGGCTACACCTTC.

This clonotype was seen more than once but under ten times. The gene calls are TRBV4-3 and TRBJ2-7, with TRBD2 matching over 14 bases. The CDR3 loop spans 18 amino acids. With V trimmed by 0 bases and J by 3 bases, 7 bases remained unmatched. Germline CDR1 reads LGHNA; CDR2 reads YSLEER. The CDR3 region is CASSQEEGTSGRGYEQYF. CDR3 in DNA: TGCGCCAGCAGCCAAGAAGAGGGGACTAGCGGGAGAGGCTACGAGCAGTACTTC.

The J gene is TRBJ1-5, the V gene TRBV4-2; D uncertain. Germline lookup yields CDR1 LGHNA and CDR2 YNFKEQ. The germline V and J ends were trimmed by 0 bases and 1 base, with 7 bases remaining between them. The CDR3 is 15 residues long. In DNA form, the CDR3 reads TGTGCCAGCAGCCAAGAAAACCGAAGCAATCAGCCCCAGCATTTT. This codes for CASSQENRSNQPQHF.

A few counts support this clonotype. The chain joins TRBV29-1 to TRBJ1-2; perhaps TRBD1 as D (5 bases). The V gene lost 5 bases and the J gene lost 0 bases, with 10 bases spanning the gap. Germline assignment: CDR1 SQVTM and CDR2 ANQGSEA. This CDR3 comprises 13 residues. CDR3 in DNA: TGCAGCGTTTCGGTCAGGGCTAACTATGGCTACACCTTC. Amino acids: CSVSVRANYGYTF.

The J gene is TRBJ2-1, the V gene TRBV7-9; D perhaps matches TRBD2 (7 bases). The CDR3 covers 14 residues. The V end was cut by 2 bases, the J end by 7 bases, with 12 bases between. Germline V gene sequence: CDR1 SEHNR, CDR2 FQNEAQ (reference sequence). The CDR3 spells CASSLRGAGNEQFF. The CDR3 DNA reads TGTGCCAGCAGCTTACGGGGGGCCGGTAATGAGCAGTTCTTC. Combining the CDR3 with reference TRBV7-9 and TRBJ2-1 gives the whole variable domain DTGVSQNPRHKITKRGQNVTFRCDPISEHNRLYWYRQTLGQGPEFLTYFQNEAQLEKSRLLSDRFSAERPKGSFSTLEIQRTEQGDSAMYLCASSLRGAGNEQFFGPGTRLTVL.

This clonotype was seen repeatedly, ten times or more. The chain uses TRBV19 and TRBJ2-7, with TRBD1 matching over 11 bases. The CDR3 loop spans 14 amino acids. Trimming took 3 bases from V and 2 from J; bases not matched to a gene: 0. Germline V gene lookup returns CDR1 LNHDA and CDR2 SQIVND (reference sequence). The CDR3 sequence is CASSMDRGPYEQYF. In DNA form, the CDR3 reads TGTGCCAGTAGTATGGACAGGGGGCCCTACGAGCAGTACTTC.

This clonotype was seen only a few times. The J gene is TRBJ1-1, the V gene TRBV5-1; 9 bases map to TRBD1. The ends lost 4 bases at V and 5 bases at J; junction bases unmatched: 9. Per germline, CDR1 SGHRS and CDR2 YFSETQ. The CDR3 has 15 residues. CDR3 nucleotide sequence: TGCGCCAGCAGCCGAGCGGACAGGGGAGGAACTGAAGCTTTCTTT. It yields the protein CASSRADRGGTEAFF. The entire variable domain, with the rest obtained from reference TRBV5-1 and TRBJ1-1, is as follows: KAGVTQTPRYLIKTRGQQVTLSCSPISGHRSVSWYQQTPGQGLQFLFEYFSETQRNKGNFPGRFSGRQFSNSRSEMNVSTLELGDSALYLCASSRADRGGTEAFFGQGTRLTVV.

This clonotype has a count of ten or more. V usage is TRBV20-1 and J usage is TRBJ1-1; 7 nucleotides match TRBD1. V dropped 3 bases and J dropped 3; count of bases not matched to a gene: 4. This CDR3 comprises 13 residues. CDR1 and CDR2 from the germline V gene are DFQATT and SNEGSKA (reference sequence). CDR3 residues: CSASRGVDTEAFF. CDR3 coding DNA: TGCAGTGCTAGCAGGGGGGTGGACACTGAAGCTTTCTTT.

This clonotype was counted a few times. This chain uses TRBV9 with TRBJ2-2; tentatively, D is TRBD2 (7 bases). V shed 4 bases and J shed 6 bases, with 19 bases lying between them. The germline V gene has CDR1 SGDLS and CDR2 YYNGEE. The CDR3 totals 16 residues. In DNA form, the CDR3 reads TGTGCCAGCAGCCCTCCCCGGGGGGCCGGGGCCGGGGAGCTGTTTTTT. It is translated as CASSPPRGAGAGELFF.

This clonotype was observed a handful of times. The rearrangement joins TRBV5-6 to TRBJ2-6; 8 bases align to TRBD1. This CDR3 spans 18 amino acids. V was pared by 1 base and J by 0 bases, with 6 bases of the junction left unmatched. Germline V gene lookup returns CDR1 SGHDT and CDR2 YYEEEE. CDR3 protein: CASSLRTGIPSGANVLTF. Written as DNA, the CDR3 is TGTGCCAGCAGCTTGCGGACAGGGATCCCCTCTGGGGCCAACGTCCTGACTTTC.

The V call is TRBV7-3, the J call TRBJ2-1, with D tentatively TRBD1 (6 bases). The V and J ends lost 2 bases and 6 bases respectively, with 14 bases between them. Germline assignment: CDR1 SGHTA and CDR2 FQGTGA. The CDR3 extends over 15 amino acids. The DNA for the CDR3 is TGTGCCAGCAGCTTAGACAGGCGCGGAAGCAATGAGCAGTTCTTC. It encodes CASSLDRRGSNEQFF. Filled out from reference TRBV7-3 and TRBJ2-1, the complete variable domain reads GAGVSQTPSNKVTEKGKYVELRCDPISGHTALYWYRQSLGQGPEFLIYFQGTGAADDSGLPNDRFFAVRPEGSVSTLKIQRTERGDSAVYLCASSLDRRGSNEQFFGPGTRLTVL.

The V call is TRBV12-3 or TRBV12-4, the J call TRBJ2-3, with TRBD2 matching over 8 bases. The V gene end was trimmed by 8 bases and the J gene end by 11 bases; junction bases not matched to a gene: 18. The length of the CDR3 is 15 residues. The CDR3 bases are TGTGCCAGCTGTTGGGGTGGTGGACTAGCTTCCGAGCAGTATTTT. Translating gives CASCWGGGLASEQYF.

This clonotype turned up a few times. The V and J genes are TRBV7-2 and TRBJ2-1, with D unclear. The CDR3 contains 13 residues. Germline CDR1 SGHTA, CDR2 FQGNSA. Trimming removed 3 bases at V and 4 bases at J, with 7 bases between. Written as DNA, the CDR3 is TGTGCCAGCAGCTTTAGTAGGTACAATGAGCAGTTCTTC. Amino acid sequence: CASSFSRYNEQFF.